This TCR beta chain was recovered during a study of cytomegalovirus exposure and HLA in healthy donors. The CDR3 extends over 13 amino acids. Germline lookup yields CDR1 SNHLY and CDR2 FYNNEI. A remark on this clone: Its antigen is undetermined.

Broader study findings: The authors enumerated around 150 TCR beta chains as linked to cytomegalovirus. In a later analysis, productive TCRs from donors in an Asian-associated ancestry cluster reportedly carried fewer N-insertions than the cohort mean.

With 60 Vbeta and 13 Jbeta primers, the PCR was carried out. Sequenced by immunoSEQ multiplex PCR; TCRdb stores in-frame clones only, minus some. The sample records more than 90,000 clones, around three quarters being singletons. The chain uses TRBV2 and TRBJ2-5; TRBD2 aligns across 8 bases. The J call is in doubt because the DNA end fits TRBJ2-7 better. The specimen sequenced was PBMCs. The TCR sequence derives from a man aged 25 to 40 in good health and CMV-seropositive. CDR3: CASTTSGTYEQYF. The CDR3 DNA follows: TGTGCCAGCACAACTAGCGGTACCTACGAGCAGTACTTC.